This T cell receptor beta chain was identified in a study of T cells in tumors after PD-1 blockade (dated by TCRdb to between 2019 and 2020). In terms of the full investigation: Prior checkpoint blockade, systemic immunosuppressant use, and recent radiotherapy or other anti-cancer therapy within 4 weeks were grounds for patient exclusion. While on anti-PD-1 treatment, some of the patients also continued taking daily vismodegib 150 mg. RECIST version 1.1 was used to evaluate clinical response. To compare blood and tumor clonotypes, bulk TCR sequencing was performed on approximately nine peripheral blood samples from 5 patients. An average of about 120,000 TCR templates (range about 24,679-280,000) and roughly 37,000 unique clonotypes was obtained for peripheral blood samples. Pembrolizumab 200 mg every 3 weeks or cemiplimab 350 mg every 2 weeks was administered to patients. Paired single-cell RNA and TCR sequencing was done in the study on site-matched tumors from patients with BCC or SCC, both before and after anti-PD-1 therapy. Beyond this particular receptor, the publication reports: The source of novel T cell clones was not identified, and lymphoid organs or rare unexpanded clones within the tumor or the tumor periphery could be included among the possible sources. About 39% of tumor TCR clonotypes were found in blood, and some novel exhausted tumor clones appeared in pre-treatment blood, suggesting peripheral recruitment.

According to the study, the label for this sample's time point signals: before anti-PD-1 therapy. Genomic DNA extracted from tumor biopsies or peripheral blood was used for bulk TCRbeta sequencing, with input ranging from roughly 600 ng to 6,004 ng. All patients had histologically proven advanced or metastatic basal or squamous cell carcinoma and were poor candidates for surgical resection. Of the approximately ten patients making up the basal cell carcinoma cohort, 7 to 9 underwent bulk tumor TCR sequencing. Concerning this clone: The antigen it recognizes is unknown. One base away there is no much larger clone; base qualities are not given.

According to the germline V gene (reference sequence), CDR1 reads LGHDT and CDR2 reads YNNKEL. The CDR3 sequence holds 15 residues, the cysteine and phenylalanine included. The only DNA kept is the CDR3, 45 bases in frame from the first base. From V the trimming removes 3 bases and from J it removes 3 bases, while the gene matches leave 6 bases of the junction unaccounted for. The immunoSEQ platform was used for deep TCRbeta sequencing. On the study's bioinformatics: For further analysis, only productive rearrangements were exported from the immunoSEQ Analyzer. T cell phenotypes were assigned to bulk TCRbeta clonotypes by matching to single-cell RNA+TCR-seq clones sharing the same TCRbeta sequence. Using bulk TCR sequencing data, clone enrichment in tumor was calculated by dividing a clone's tumor frequency by the same clone's PBMC frequency. TCRs were grouped by GLIPH into specificity groups, defined as clusters of distinct TCRs likely recognizing common antigens via shared CDR3 motifs. TCRdb limited this immuneACCESS table to in-frame rearrangements with V and J called. A share of clones is missing; checked studies link under half to unresolved V genes, and the rest is unexplained. The V and J calls and clone size were taken over from that table, and D and trimming were inferred from the DNA. This sample gives 54,000 or so clones in total; 80% of them show up just once. About an eighth of the sample comes from the top ten.

Sequences were derived from PBMCs, sampled before anti-PD-1 treatment. Here the chain combines TRBV3-1 (or the pseudogene TRBV3-2) and TRBJ2-7; 9 middle bases align to TRBD2. The TCR sequence derives from a human donor with basal cell carcinoma. The DNA sequence is as follows: TGTGCCAGCAGCCACGGACTAGCGCCACGCTACGAGCAGTACTTC. It translates as CASSHGLAPRYEQYF.